The 29 T cell receptor beta chains below come from one sample, sequenced in a study of blood T cell repertoires in COVID-19. Measured with immunoSEQ multiplex PCR; TCRdb has only the in-frame clones, and not every one. The table shows tens of thousands of clones, with 72% occurring only once. Input material: peripheral blood. All receptors derive from an older woman with COVID-19, enrolled during active disease.

The chain combines TRBV5-1 with TRBJ2-1; 7 nucleotides match TRBD2. The trim removed 5 bases at V and 8 bases at J, leaving 13 bases unmatched. The CDR3 extends over 15 amino acids. CDR1 is SGHRS, CDR2 YFSETQ, per germline. The CDR3 DNA reads as TGCGCCAGCAGGGGCGGGGCGGGAGACTCCCATGAGCAGTTCTTC. Protein sequence: CASRGGAGDSHEQFF.

This clone appeared once. The chain links TRBV3-1 (or the pseudogene TRBV3-2) to TRBJ2-7; D perhaps matches TRBD1 (5 bases). Between the trimmed V and J ends, which lost 1 base and 3 bases, there was a span of 16 bases. The CDR3 runs 16 residues. Germline lookup yields CDR1 LGHDT and CDR2 YNNKEL (reference sequence). The CDR3 DNA reads as TGTGCCAGCAGCCAAGGCACCGGGCCCAGGGACTACGAGCAGTACGTC. Encoded protein: CASSQGTGPRDYEQYV.

On this clone: Additional DNA sequences in this sample encode the identical CDR3. The CDR3: CASSRQGGETQYF. CDR3 DNA: TGTGCCAGTAGTAGACAGGGCGGGGAGACCCAGTACTTC. J is TRBJ2-5 and V is TRBV19, with 7 bases matching TRBD1. With 4 bases clipped from V and 5 bases from J, the junction kept 4 bases outside the gene matches. The length of the CDR3 is 13 residues. CDR1 is LNHDA and CDR2 is SQIVND in the germline V gene (reference sequence).

The gene calls are TRBV5-1 and TRBJ1-2; no firm D call. V was trimmed by 1 base and J by 2 bases, leaving 9 bases between them. This CDR3 has 14 residues. Germline loops: CDR1 SGHRS, CDR2 YFSETQ. CDR3: CASSLSSGNYGYTF. The CDR3 bases are TGCGCCAGCAGCTTGAGCTCGGGGAACTATGGCTACACCTTC.

J is TRBJ2-2 and V is TRBV19, with 7 nucleotides matching TRBD1. CDR1 and CDR2 (germline): LNHDA, SQIVND (reference sequence). The CDR3 runs to 15 residues. V shed 4 bases, J shed 2 bases, and the junction held 4 bases outside the gene matches. The CDR3 DNA reads as TGTGCCAGTAGTAAAAGACAGGGAAACACCGGGGAGCTGTTTTTT. This translates into CASSKRQGNTGELFF.

V gene TRBV20-1 combines with J gene TRBJ1-1; a possible D gene is TRBD1 (5 bases). The CDR3 loop spans 11 amino acids. The germline V gene encodes CDR1 DFQATT and CDR2 SNEGSKA (reference sequence). Trimming took 3 bases from V and 11 from J, leaving 13 bases between them. In DNA, the CDR3 is TGCAGTGCTAGTTCCGGTAGGGGCGCTTTCTTT. As protein: CSASSGRGAFF.

The gene calls are TRBV10-3 and TRBJ2-6; 7 bases match TRBD1. Germline CDR1 ENHRY, CDR2 SYGVKD. J lost 1 base, V lost 6 bases, and 6 bases had no gene match. The CDR3 has 16 amino acids. CDR3 sequence: CAIRGTAPSGANVLTF. In DNA, the CDR3 is TGTGCCATCAGAGGGACAGCTCCGTCTGGGGCCAACGTCCTGACTTTC.

This clone was picked up many times. The gene calls are TRBV19 and TRBJ2-6; tentatively, D is TRBD2 (5 bases). CDR1 is LNHDA, CDR2 SQIVND, per germline (reference sequence). V was pared by 8 bases and J by 0 bases, with 8 bases between. This CDR3 region has 14 residues. The CDR3 coding sequence is TGTGCCAGTTTTCGGGGCTCTGGGGCCAACGTCCTGACTTTC. It encodes CASFRGSGANVLTF.

The V and J genes are TRBV5-1 and TRBJ2-2; TRBD1 is a possible D gene (5 bases). There are 14 residues in the CDR3. Germline-derived CDR1 and CDR2 are SGHRS and YFSETQ. V lost 6 bases and J 6 bases, leaving 15 bases between the germline ends. CDR3 sequence reads: CASNQIGVSGELFF. CDR3 nucleotides: TGCGCCAGCAACCAGATAGGGGTCTCCGGGGAGCTGTTTTTT.

CDR3 sequence (DNA): TGCGCCAGCAGCCAAGATCGGGGGGACTCTGGAAACACCATATATTTT. The encoded protein is CASSQDRGDSGNTIYF. J is TRBJ1-3 and V is TRBV4-3; a weak D match, TRBD1 (5 bases). CDR3 length: 16 residues. The ends were cut back, 0 bases at V and 0 bases at J, with 9 bases in the middle. Looked up from germline, CDR1 is LGHNA and CDR2 is YSLEER.

The chain uses TRBV10-3 and TRBJ2-3, with 8 positions matching TRBD1. This CDR3 region has 18 residues. Per germline, CDR1 ENHRY and CDR2 SYGVKD. V gave up 4 bases and J gave up 0 bases; unmatched junction bases: 12. The CDR3 nucleotides are TGTGCCATCAGTGGGACAGGGTCCCAAAGAGCTAGCACAGATACGCAGTATTTT. It specifies CAISGTGSQRASTDTQYF.

This clone was recorded a few times. The chain carries TRBV27 and TRBJ1-6, with 8 positions matching TRBD1. V shed 4 bases, J shed 12 bases, and the junction held 5 bases outside the gene matches. The CDR3 sequence is 13 residues long. Germline loops: CDR1 MNHEY, CDR2 SMNVEV (reference sequence). Here the CDR3 reads CASSYEQGVPLHF. Written as DNA, the CDR3 is TGTGCCAGCAGTTACGAACAGGGGGTACCCCTCCACTTT.

V usage is TRBV19 and J usage is TRBJ2-5; D is possibly TRBD2 (5 bases). Looked up from germline, CDR1 is LNHDA and CDR2 is SQIVND (reference sequence). The CDR3 length is 13 residues. V was cut by 5 bases and J by 5 bases, with 12 bases left in between. The CDR3 coding sequence is TGTGCCAGTAGTCGAGGGAGATGGGAGACCCAGTACTTC. It encodes CASSRGRWETQYF.

The rearrangement joins TRBV29-1 to TRBJ1-2; 10 bases line up with TRBD1. V lost 6 bases, J lost 1 base, and 11 bases stayed unmatched. CDR1 SQVTM and CDR2 ANQGSEA come from the germline V gene. The CDR3 length is 16 residues. The CDR3, as DNA: TGCAGCGTCGCTCGAGGACAGGGGGAGGGTAACTATGGCTACACCTTC. It is translated as CSVARGQGEGNYGYTF.

V gene TRBV11-2 combines with J gene TRBJ2-3; TRBD2 is a possible D gene (5 bases). The CDR3 extends over 14 amino acids. V lost 1 base to trimming and J lost 6 bases, with 11 bases between them. Germline V gene sequence: CDR1 SGHAT, CDR2 FQNNGV. The CDR3 sequence is CASSLVLAGDTQYF. The CDR3 DNA reads as TGTGCCAGCAGCTTAGTTCTAGCTGGGGATACGCAGTATTTT.

The CDR3 loop reads CASSPTTNTGGLWNEQFF. CDR3 DNA: TGTGCCAGCAGTCCTACTACGAATACAGGGGGCCTATGGAATGAGCAGTTCTTC. The chain joins TRBV27 to TRBJ2-1, with 9 bases lining up with TRBD1. V was clipped by 5 bases and J by 7 bases; unmatched bases: 18. Germline-derived CDR1 and CDR2 are MNHEY and SMNVEV (reference sequence). The CDR3 sequence is 18 residues long.

The genes are TRBV29-1 and TRBJ2-1; perhaps TRBD2 as D (5 bases). CDR1 and CDR2 (germline): SQVTM, ANQGSEA. The germline V and J ends were trimmed by 4 bases and 0 bases, with 13 bases remaining between them. The CDR3 has 15 residues. In DNA form, the CDR3 reads TGCAGCGTTGGGAGCGCGGGCGGCTCCTACAATGAGCAGTTCTTC. It yields the protein CSVGSAGGSYNEQFF.

The chain carries TRBV7-9 and TRBJ2-7, with 7 nucleotides matching TRBD1. This CDR3 is built from 13 residues. With V trimmed by 5 bases and J by 7 bases, 8 bases remained unmatched. CDR1 and CDR2 (germline): SEHNR, FQNEAQ (reference sequence). In DNA, the CDR3 is TGTGCCAGCAGCCCTCGACAGGGATGGGAGCAGTACTTC. Translation: CASSPRQGWEQYF.

The rearrangement joins TRBV3-1 (or the pseudogene TRBV3-2) to TRBJ1-3, with 7 bases aligning to TRBD1. The V gene's germline CDR1 is LGHDT and CDR2 YNNKEL (reference sequence). The CDR3 covers 14 residues. Trimming removed 1 base from V and 4 bases from J; junction bases left unmatched: 1. CDR3 DNA: TGTGCCAGCAGCCAAGTAGGGGGCGGAAACACCATATATTTT. This codes for CASSQVGGGNTIYF.

This sequence joins TRBV27 and TRBJ1-2; 8 nucleotides line up with TRBD1. J was trimmed by 4 bases and V by 4 bases; bases with no gene match: 5. The CDR3 has 14 amino acids. From germline, CDR1 is MNHEY and CDR2 SMNVEV (reference sequence). The CDR3 DNA reads as TGTGCCAGCAGTTCCAGGGGGCGGGGCTATGGCTACACCTTC. This encodes CASSSRGRGYGYTF.

The gene calls are TRBV28 and TRBJ1-5, with D unresolved. V was pared by 4 bases and J by 1 base, with 8 bases between. This CDR3 contains 14 residues. CDR1 is MDHEN, CDR2 SYDVKM, per germline. The CDR3 DNA is TGTGCCAGCAGTTACTATGGGAGCAATCAGCCCCAGCATTTT. Protein product: CASSYYGSNQPQHF.

The DNA of the CDR3 is TGTGCCAGCAGTTACTCGCGGCAGAGCGAGCAGTACGTC. Translated: CASSYSRQSEQYV. This rearrangement joins TRBV6-6 to TRBJ2-7; D uncertain. The CDR3 is 13 residues long. Trimming stripped 0 bases from V and 6 bases from J, with 9 bases between. From germline, CDR1 is MNHNY and CDR2 SVGAGI (reference sequence).

This chain links TRBV11-2 with TRBJ1-3; 9 bases are a match to TRBD1. The CDR3 contains 15 residues. In germline, CDR1 is SGHAT, CDR2 FQNNGV. The junction had 6 bases not matched to a gene; V was cut back by 5 bases and J by 4 bases. CDR3: CASSAGTGFGNTIYF. CDR3 DNA sequence: TGTGCCAGCAGCGCAGGGACAGGGTTCGGAAACACCATATATTTT.

This clone was recorded only once. V is TRBV7-2 and J is TRBJ1-4, with TRBD1 as a possible D gene (5 bases). CDR3 length: 15 amino acids. The ends were cut back, 5 bases at V and 8 bases at J, with 18 bases in the middle. From germline, CDR1 is SGHTA and CDR2 FQGNSA. CDR3 region: CASSPPGAVGEKLFF. DNA for the CDR3: TGTGCCAGCAGCCCCCCTGGGGCGGTGGGGGAAAAACTGTTTTTT.

The rearrangement joins TRBV18 to TRBJ1-1; TRBD1 agrees at 7 bases. The CDR3 is 15 residues long. CDR1 KGHSH and CDR2 LQKENI come from the germline V gene. The V gene end was trimmed by 3 bases and the J gene end by 1 base; junction bases not matched to a gene: 5. In DNA form, the CDR3 reads TGTGCCAGCTCACCCCGGACAGGACAGAACACTGAAGCTTTCTTT. Its protein is CASSPRTGQNTEAFF. Variable domain in full (rest from reference TRBV18 and TRBJ1-1): NAGVMQNPRHLVRRRGQEARLRCSPMKGHSHVYWYRQLPEEGLKFMVYLQKENIIDESGMPKERFSAEFPKEGPSILRIQQVVRGDSAAYFCASSPRTGQNTEAFFGQGTRLTVV.

This clone was detected only a few times. The rearrangement links TRBV7-9 to TRBJ1-1; D call uncertain. Per the germline V gene, CDR1 is SEHNR and CDR2 is FQNEAQ (reference sequence). The CDR3 loop spans 15 amino acids. V was pared by 5 bases and J by 0 bases, with 13 bases between. CDR3: CASSLPAQVNTEAFF. The CDR3 region has the DNA TGTGCCAGCAGCCTCCCGGCGCAGGTGAACACTGAAGCTTTCTTT. The variable domain in full, completed from reference TRBV7-9 and TRBJ1-1, reads DTGVSQNPRHKITKRGQNVTFRCDPISEHNRLYWYRQTLGQGPEFLTYFQNEAQLEKSRLLSDRFSAERPKGSFSTLEIQRTEQGDSAMYLCASSLPAQVNTEAFFGQGTRLTVV.

The chain links TRBV6-2 or TRBV6-3 to TRBJ2-5; TRBD2 might be the D (5 bases). The CDR3 is made up of 15 amino acids. Germline assignment: CDR1 MNHEY and CDR2 SVGEGT. V was cut by 6 bases and J by 1 base, with 15 bases left in between. CDR3 region: CASSPGRALQETQYF. The CDR3 nucleotides are TGTGCCAGCAGCCCCGGGCGGGCCCTCCAAGAGACCCAGTACTTC.

This chain joins TRBV7-3 and TRBJ2-1; 8 nucleotides line up with TRBD1. V shed 0 bases, J shed 4 bases, and the junction held 2 bases outside the gene matches. Germline loops: CDR1 SGHTA, CDR2 FQGTGA. CDR3 length: 15 residues. CDR3 DNA sequence: TGTGCCAGCAGCTTAACGGGGACAGGTTACAATGAGCAGTTCTTC. The encoded protein is CASSLTGTGYNEQFF.

The chain uses TRBV6-5 and TRBJ1-1; D remains ambiguous. The CDR3 runs 13 residues. Germline V gene data show CDR1 as MNHEY and CDR2 as SVGAGI. The germline V and J ends were trimmed by 2 bases and 3 bases, with 7 bases remaining between them. Here the CDR3 reads CASSYRGDTEAFF. CDR3 coding DNA: TGTGCCAGCAGTTACCGGGGAGACACTGAAGCTTTCTTT.